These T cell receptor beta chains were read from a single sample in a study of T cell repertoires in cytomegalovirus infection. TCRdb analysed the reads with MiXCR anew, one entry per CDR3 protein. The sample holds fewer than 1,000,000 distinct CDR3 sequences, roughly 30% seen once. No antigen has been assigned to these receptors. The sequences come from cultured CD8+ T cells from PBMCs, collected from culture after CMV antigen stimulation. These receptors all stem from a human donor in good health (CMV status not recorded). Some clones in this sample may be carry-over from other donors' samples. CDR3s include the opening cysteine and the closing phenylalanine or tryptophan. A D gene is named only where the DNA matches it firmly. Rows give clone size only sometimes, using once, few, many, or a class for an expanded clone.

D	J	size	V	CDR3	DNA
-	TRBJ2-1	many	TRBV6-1	CATLTLYNEQFF	TGTGCCACCCTGACTTTGTACAATGAGCAGTTCTTC
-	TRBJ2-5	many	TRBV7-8	CASSLVAGQYIQETQYF	TGTGCCAGCAGCTTAGTAGCCGGACAGTACATCCAAGAGACCCAGTACTTC
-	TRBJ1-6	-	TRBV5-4	CASSLVGADLAYNSPLHF	TGTGCCAGCAGCTTGGTCGGGGCCGATTTGGCCTATAATTCACCCCTCCACTTT
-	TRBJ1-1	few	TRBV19	CASSIDLGSWNTEAFF	TGTGCCAGTAGTATAGATCTTGGCAGCTGGAACACTGAAGCTTTCTTT
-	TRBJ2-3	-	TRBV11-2	CASSFRGAFTDTQYF	TGTGCCAGCAGCTTTAGGGGGGCTTTCACAGATACGCAGTATTTT
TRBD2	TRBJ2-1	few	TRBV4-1	CASSHRLAGGFNEQFF	TGCGCCAGCAGCCACCGACTAGCGGGGGGTTTCAATGAGCAGTTCTTC
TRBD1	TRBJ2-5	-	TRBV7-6	CASHNLPGQGAGETQYF	TGTGCCAGCCACAACTTACCGGGACAGGGGGCGGGGGAGACCCAGTACTTC
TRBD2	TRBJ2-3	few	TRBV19	CASSTSGTSGGLDTQYF	TGTGCCAGTAGTACCTCCGGGACTAGCGGGGGATTAGATACGCAGTATTTT
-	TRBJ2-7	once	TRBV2	CASSELAGSSYEQYF	TGTGCCAGCAGTGAGTTGGCAGGATCCTCCTACGAGCAGTACTTC
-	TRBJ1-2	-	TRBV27	CVSTLRGGGWGYGYTF	TGTGTCAGCACCCTGCGTGGAGGAGGGTGGGGTTATGGCTACACCTTC
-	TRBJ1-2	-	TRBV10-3	CAIIREGANYGYTF	TGTGCCATCATCAGGGAGGGCGCTAACTATGGCTACACCTTC
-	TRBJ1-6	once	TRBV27	CASSLQGGGSPLHF	TGTGCCAGCAGTCTCCAGGGAGGAGGTTCACCCCTCCACTTT
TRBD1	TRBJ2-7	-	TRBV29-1	CSAEAGTGPDEQYF	TGCAGCGCCGAAGCCGGGACAGGGCCTGACGAGCAGTACTTC
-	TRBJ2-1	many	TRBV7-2	CASSFSGAYGEQFF	TGTGCCAGCAGCTTTAGCGGCGCGTATGGTGAGCAGTTCTTC
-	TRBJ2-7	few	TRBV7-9	CASSESAGAEQYF	TGTGCCAGCAGCGAATCGGCAGGGGCCGAGCAGTACTTC
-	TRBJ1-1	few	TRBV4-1	CASSQQIAGQLGTEAFF	TGCGCCAGCAGCCAACAGATAGCCGGGCAACTGGGGACTGAAGCTTTCTTT
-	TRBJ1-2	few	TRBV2	CASSPYAGAYTF	TGTGCCAGCAGCCCATATGCGGGGGCGTACACCTTC
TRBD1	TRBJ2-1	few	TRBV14	CASSQFRGQGRNEQFF	TGTGCCAGCAGCCAATTCCGGGGACAGGGGAGGAATGAGCAGTTCTTC
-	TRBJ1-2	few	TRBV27	CASSLRFSDYGYTF	TGTGCCAGCAGTTTAAGGTTCAGCGACTATGGCTACACCTTC
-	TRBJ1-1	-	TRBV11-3	CASSSRGGEAFF	TGTGCCAGCAGCTCCCGTGGGGGCGAAGCTTTCTTT
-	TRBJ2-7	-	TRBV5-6	CASSLDRATSYEQYF	TGTGCCAGCAGCTTGGACAGGGCCACCTCCTACGAGCAGTACTTC
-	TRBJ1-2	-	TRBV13	CASRPWAGNYGYTF	TGTGCCAGCAGACCCTGGGCTGGAAACTATGGCTACACCTTC
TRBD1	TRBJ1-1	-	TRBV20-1	CSAPPSPSGGAFF	TGCAGTGCTCCGCCCAGTCCATCAGGGGGAGCTTTCTTT
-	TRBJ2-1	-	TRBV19	CASSKDSYNEQFF	TGTGCCAGTAGTAAGGACAGCTACAATGAGCAGTTCTTC
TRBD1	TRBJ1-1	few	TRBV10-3	CAISEPTGTDTEAFF	TGTGCCATCAGTGAGCCGACAGGGACAGACACTGAAGCTTTCTTT
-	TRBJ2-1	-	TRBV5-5	CASSRWGGGYNEQFF	TGTGCCAGCAGTCGTTGGGGAGGAGGCTACAATGAGCAGTTCTTC
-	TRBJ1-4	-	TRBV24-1	CVTSDFKGVELFF	TGTGTCACCAGTGATTTTAAGGGCGTGGAACTGTTTTTT
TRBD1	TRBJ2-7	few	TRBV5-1	CASSLGERGRYEQYF	TGCGCCAGCAGCTTGGGGGAGAGGGGGCGCTACGAGCAGTACTTC
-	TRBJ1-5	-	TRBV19	CASSIRVQGTTTNQPQHF	TGTGCCAGTAGTATAAGGGTCCAGGGGACAACGACCAATCAGCCCCAGCATTTT
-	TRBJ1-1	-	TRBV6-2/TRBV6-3	CASSSETAMNTEAFF	TGTGCCAGCAGTTCCGAGACAGCAATGAACACTGAAGCTTTCTTT
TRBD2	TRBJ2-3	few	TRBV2	CAIGLAGVAEDTQYF	TGTGCCATCGGACTAGCGGGGGTCGCGGAAGATACGCAGTATTTT
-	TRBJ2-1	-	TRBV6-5	CASSYDPQPSYNEQFF	TGTGCCAGCAGTTACGACCCGCAGCCCTCTTACAATGAGCAGTTCTTC
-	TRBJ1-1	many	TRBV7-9	CASRGDAVTTFF	TGTGCCAGCAGAGGGGACGCTGTGACTACTTTCTTT
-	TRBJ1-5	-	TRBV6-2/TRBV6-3	CASSQQGTNQPQHF	TGTGCCAGCAGTCAACAGGGTACAAATCAGCCCCAGCATTTT
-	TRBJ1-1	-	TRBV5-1	CASSLGQPGTEAFF	TGCGCCAGCAGCTTAGGACAGCCCGGTACTGAAGCTTTCTTT
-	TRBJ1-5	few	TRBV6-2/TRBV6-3	CASSPHGMGQPQHF	TGTGCCAGCAGCCCTCACGGAATGGGCCAGCCCCAGCATTTT
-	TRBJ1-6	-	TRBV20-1	CSARRSPLHF	TGCAGTGCTAGAAGGTCACCCCTCCACTTT
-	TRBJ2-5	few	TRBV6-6	CASSYGWGLQETQYF	TGTGCCAGCAGTTACGGTTGGGGGTTACAAGAGACCCAGTACTTC
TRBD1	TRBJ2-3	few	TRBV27	CASRPWGQVHGDTQYF	TGTGCCAGCAGGCCCTGGGGACAGGTACACGGAGATACGCAGTATTTT
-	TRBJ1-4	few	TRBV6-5	CASSWTLSANEKLFF	TGTGCCAGCAGTTGGACCCTTTCGGCTAATGAAAAACTGTTTTTT
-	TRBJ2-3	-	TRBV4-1	CASSHPRGSSTDTQYF	TGCGCCAGCAGCCATCCTAGGGGGTCGAGCACAGATACGCAGTATTTT
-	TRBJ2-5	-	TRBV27	CASRKGRGYQETQYF	TGTGCCAGCAGGAAGGGGAGGGGGTACCAAGAGACCCAGTACTTC
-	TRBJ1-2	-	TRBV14	CASSQVGDGGYTF	TGTGCCAGCAGCCAAGTCGGAGACGGAGGCTACACCTTC
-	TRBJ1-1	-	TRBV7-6	CATSGGTGGNTEAFF	TGTGCCACCTCGGGGGGTACAGGCGGGAACACTGAAGCTTTCTTT
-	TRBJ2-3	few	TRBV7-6	CASSLLGHDTQYF	TGTGCCAGCAGCTTATTGGGGCACGATACGCAGTATTTT
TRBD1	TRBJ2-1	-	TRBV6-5	CASSYTRQGNEQFF	TGTGCCAGCAGTTACACCCGACAGGGCAATGAGCAGTTCTTC
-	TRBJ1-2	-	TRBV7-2	CASSLGRAGPDYGYTF	TGTGCCAGCAGCTTAGGTCGGGCAGGGCCAGACTATGGCTACACCTTC
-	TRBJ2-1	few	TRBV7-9	CASSFKGSSYNEQFF	TGTGCCAGCAGCTTCAAGGGGAGCTCCTACAATGAGCAGTTCTTC
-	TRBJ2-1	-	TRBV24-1	CATSDSTYYNEQFF	TGTGCCACCAGTGATAGTACGTACTACAATGAGCAGTTCTTC
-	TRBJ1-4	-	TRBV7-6	CAGSLVTDEKLFF	TGTGCCGGCAGCTTAGTGACAGATGAAAAACTGTTTTTT
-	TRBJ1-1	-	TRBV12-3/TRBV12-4	CASSLLQGRNTEAFF	TGTGCCAGCAGTTTATTGCAGGGAAGGAACACTGAAGCTTTCTTT
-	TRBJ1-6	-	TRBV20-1	CSASIRGTNSPLHF	TGCAGTGCTAGCATCCGGGGGACTAATTCACCCCTCCACTTT
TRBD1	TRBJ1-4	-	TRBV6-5	CASRGTGFEKLFF	TGTGCCAGCAGGGGGACAGGGTTTGAAAAACTGTTTTTT
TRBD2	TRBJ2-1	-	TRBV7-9	CASSFGLAGGPGNEQFF	TGTGCCAGCAGCTTCGGACTAGCGGGGGGGCCGGGCAATGAGCAGTTCTTC
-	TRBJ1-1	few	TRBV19	CASMMTGNTEAFF	TGTGCCAGTATGATGACAGGGAACACTGAAGCTTTCTTT
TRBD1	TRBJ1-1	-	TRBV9	CASSFREGQGQAFF	TGTGCCAGCAGCTTCAGGGAGGGACAGGGTCAAGCTTTCTTT
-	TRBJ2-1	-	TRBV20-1	CSASLGNEQFF	TGCAGTGCTAGTCTCGGTAATGAGCAGTTCTTC
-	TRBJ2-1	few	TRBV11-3	CASSLDEGYNEQFF	TGTGCCAGCAGCTTAGACGAGGGTTACAATGAGCAGTTCTTC
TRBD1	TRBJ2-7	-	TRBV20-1	CSARDLAGGFREQYF	TGCAGTGCTAGAGATTTGGCAGGGGGCTTTCGCGAGCAGTACTTC